This T cell receptor (beta chain) is drawn from a study of cytomegalovirus exposure and HLA in healthy donors. General study findings and limits: Researchers catalogued approximately 160 TCR beta chains as cytomegalovirus-associated.

The CDR3 extends over 15 amino acids. This clone was recorded once. Antigen unknown. 13 Jbeta primers and 60 Vbeta primers were used for the PCR. Generated by immunoSEQ multiplex PCR, the TCRdb table keeps only in-frame clones and is missing some. The sample lists tens of thousands of clones, around 75% occurring once. Source material: PBMCs. This sequence originates from a woman in her thirties or forties in good health and CMV-seropositive. The genes are TRBV21-1 and TRBJ1-6; the table calls TRBD1, which could not be checked here. TRBV21-1 is given as a pseudogene. CDR3: CASNLKQGLISPLHF. Here the CDR3 DNA reads TGTGCCAGCAATCTTAAACAGGGTCTTATTTCACCCCTCCACTTT.